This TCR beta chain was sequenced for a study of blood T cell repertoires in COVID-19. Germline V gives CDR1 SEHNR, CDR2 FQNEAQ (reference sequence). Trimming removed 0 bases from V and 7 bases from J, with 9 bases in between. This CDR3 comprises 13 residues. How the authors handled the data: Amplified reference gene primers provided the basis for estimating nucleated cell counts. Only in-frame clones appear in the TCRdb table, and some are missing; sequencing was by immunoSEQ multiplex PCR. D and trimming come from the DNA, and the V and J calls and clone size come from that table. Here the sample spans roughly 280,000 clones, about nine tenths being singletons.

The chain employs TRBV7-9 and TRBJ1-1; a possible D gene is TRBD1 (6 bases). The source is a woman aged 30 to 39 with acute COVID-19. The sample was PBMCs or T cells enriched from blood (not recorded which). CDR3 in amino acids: CASSLAAGDEAFF. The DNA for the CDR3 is TGTGCCAGCAGCTTAGCGGCAGGGGATGAAGCTTTCTTT. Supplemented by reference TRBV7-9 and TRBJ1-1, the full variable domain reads DTGVSQNPRHKITKRGQNVTFRCDPISEHNRLYWYRQTLGQGPEFLTYFQNEAQLEKSRLLSDRFSAERPKGSFSTLEIQRTEQGDSAMYLCASSLAAGDEAFFGQGTRLTVV.